This T cell receptor beta chain was documented in a study of cytomegalovirus exposure and HLA in healthy donors. Study-wide context: The 500 to 850 first-cohort repertoires and the 120 or so validation repertoires shared the same platform, a later analysis reported. Regarding the study as a whole: Most TCR sequences proved rare, with some public TCRs found in many donors.

Sequencing was performed with immunoSEQ multiplex PCR; in TCRdb, only in-frame clones are kept and a portion is missing. The profile shows about 240,000 clones, around 85% of them singletons. This clone was recorded once. Its antigen remains unidentified. The CDR3 has 11 amino acids. Trimming removed 4 bases at V and 7 bases at J, with 8 bases between. The V gene's germline CDR1 is SEHNR and CDR2 FQNEAQ (reference sequence). Donors were drawn from the approximately 120-subject validation cohort, separate from the roughly 700-subject first cohort. The material sequenced was PBMCs. The V call is TRBV7-9, the J call TRBJ2-7; D not certain. This TCR was recovered from a woman in her thirties in good health and CMV-seropositive. Written as DNA, the CDR3 is TGTGCCAGCAGCTACGCGGTGGAGCAGTACTTC. Translated, it gives CASSYAVEQYF.